This T cell receptor beta chain is drawn from a study of blood T cell repertoires in COVID-19. In the study overall: Sources were T cells, B-cell-depleted T cells, or PBMCs; the material itself was cDNA or gDNA.

How the authors handled the data: Amplification from reference gene primers served as the basis for estimated nucleated cell counts. TCRdb's copy holds only in-frame clones and misses some; the assay was immunoSEQ multiplex PCR. Clonal size and the V and J genes are those of that table, whereas D and trimming came from the DNA. The sample consists of 80,000 or so clones, around 90% of them appearing once. The clonotype was recovered from a man aged 50 or older with acute or convalescent COVID-19. Sequencing input: peripheral blood.

The CDR3 here is CASSVTYGQGGSGANVLTF. DNA for the CDR3: TGTGCCAGCAGTGTCACTTATGGACAGGGGGGCTCTGGGGCCAACGTCCTGACTTTC. This chain joins TRBV6-1 and TRBJ2-6, with 10 bases fitting TRBD1. CDR1 and CDR2 (germline): MNHNS, SASEGT. With V trimmed by 4 bases and J by 0 bases, 9 bases remained unmatched. This CDR3 region has 19 residues.